Listed here are 21 T cell receptor gamma chains from one sample, sequenced in a study of gamma-delta T cells after stem cell transplantation. TCRdb re-called clones from the RT-PCR reads using CATT. The sample has 350 to 400 gamma-chain clones, roughly three fifths seen once. Sequences were obtained from gamma-delta T cells. Receptors originate from a human donor. It is not recorded whose cells these are; they may come from a transplant donor.

The chain carries TRGV4 and TRGJ1 or TRGJ2. V lost 9 bases to trimming and J lost 4 bases; unmatched junction nucleotides: 3. This CDR3 is built from 10 residues. Germline CDR1 EGSTGY, CDR2 YDSYTSSV. The CDR3 protein is CATLYYKKLF. For the CDR3, the DNA is TGTGCCACCCTCTATTATAAGAAACTCTTT.

The V call is TRGV8, the J call TRGJ1 or TRGJ2. No J gene was available from TCRdb, and it was assigned here by a germline match of the DNA. Germline CDR1 is VENAVY and CDR2 is YDSYNSRV. The J segment lost 10 bases and the V segment lost 4 bases, leaving 13 bases of the junction unmatched. CDR3 length: 13 residues. Written as DNA, the CDR3 is TGTGCCACCTGGGAGAGTGATCTGGGAAAGAAACTCTTT. Protein product: CATWESDLGKKLF.

A V gene of TRGV9 was called, but no J gene was assigned. The CDR3 is 16 amino acids. CDR1 and CDR2 (germline): GITISATS, ISYDGTV (reference sequence). The CDR3 here is CALWDAQELGKKIRVF. The CDR3 DNA follows: TGTGCCTTGTGGGACGCACAAGAGTTGGGCAAAAAAATCAGGGTATTT.

The rearrangement links TRGV9 to TRGJP. TCRdb carries no J gene annotation; the J gene was assigned here by matching the DNA with germline. The germline gives CDR1 GITISATS, CDR2 ISYDGTV (reference sequence). This CDR3 contains 16 residues. Germline trimming cut 4 bases from V and 8 bases from J; bases unmatched to any gene: 8. CDR3 residues: CALWERRKLGKKIKVF. The CDR3 nucleotides are TGTGCCTTGTGGGAAAGGCGGAAGTTGGGCAAAAAAATCAAGGTATTT.

Without a V gene call, the J gene is given as TRGJP. This CDR3 contains 17 residues. The CDR3 DNA follows: TGTGCCTTGTGGGAGGTTAGCGAAGAGTTGGGCAAAAAAATCAAGGTATTT. Protein sequence: CALWEVSEELGKKIKVF.

The chain recombines TRGV9 with TRGJP. Assignment of the J gene here rests on matching the DNA to germline, because TCRdb gives none. CDR3 size: 16 residues. The J segment lost 2 bases and the V segment lost 3 bases, leaving 1 base of the junction unmatched. The germline CDR1 and CDR2 sequences are GITISATS and ISYDGTV (reference sequence). The CDR3 coding sequence is TGTGCCTTGTGGGAGTGGCAAGAGTTGGGCAAAAAAATCAAGGTATTT. This sequence encodes CALWEWQELGKKIKVF.

The chain combines TRGV5 with TRGJP1. In the absence of a J gene in TCRdb, the DNA was matched to germline to assign it here. Germline V lookup: CDR1 VINAFY, CDR2 YDVSNSKD. The CDR3 covers 17 residues. After removal of 3 bases from V and 3 bases from J, the junction contained 13 bases not matched to a gene. The CDR3 protein is CATWDGGPIPTGWFKIF. The DNA for the CDR3 is TGTGCCACCTGGGACGGAGGGCCTATACCCACTGGTTGGTTCAAGATATTT.

The genes are TRGV4 and TRGJP2. TCRdb gives no J gene; it was assigned here by matching the DNA to germline. Trimming at V came to 0 bases and at J to 9 bases, leaving 4 bases not matched to a gene. This CDR3 is 13 amino acids long. The germline V gene has CDR1 EGSTGY and CDR2 YDSYTSSV. The chain's CDR3 is CATWDGLHWIKTF. The CDR3 bases are TGTGCCACCTGGGATGGGCTACATTGGATCAAGACGTTT.

On this clone itself: A read error is possible here, since a much larger clone lies one base away. Other DNA sequences from this sample encode an identical CDR3 as well. No J gene was named, though the V gene is TRGV3. This CDR3 is built from 13 residues. Germline lookup yields CDR1 VTNTFY and CDR2 YDVSTARD (reference sequence). CDR3 residues: CATWDRRNYKKLF. Here the CDR3 DNA reads TGTGCCACCTGGGACAGGCGAAATTATAAGAAGCTCTTT.

The J segment is TRGJ1 or TRGJ2; no V gene was assigned. This CDR3 is 16 amino acids long. In DNA form, the CDR3 reads TGTGCCACCTGGGACAGCCTTTTTCATAATTATTATAAGAAACTCTTT. It translates to CATWDSLFHNYYKKLF.

This clone is large in the sample. This sequence joins TRGV4 and TRGJ1 or TRGJ2. The CDR3 is 14 residues long. Germline V gene data show CDR1 as EGSTGY and CDR2 as YDSYTSSV. Trimming cost V 0 bases and J 6 bases; bases outside gene matches: 8. The CDR3, as DNA: TGTGCCACCTGGGATGGGCTGGTTCGTTATAAGAAACTCTTT. This sequence encodes CATWDGLVRYKKLF.

This clone was counted a single time. This chain links TRGV9 with TRGJ1 or TRGJ2. No J gene is reported in TCRdb; it was inferred here by comparing the DNA with germline. With V trimmed by 0 bases and J by 4 bases, 9 bases remained unmatched. CDR3 length: 15 residues. Germline V gene lookup returns CDR1 GITISATS and CDR2 ISYDGTV (reference sequence). The CDR3 loop is CALWEVGSRYYKKLF. CDR3 nucleotides: TGTGCCTTGTGGGAGGTGGGGAGTAGGTATTATAAGAAACTCTTT.

CDR3 in DNA: TGTGCCACCTCTTTTGGGAGTTGGTTCAAGATATTT. Its protein is CATSFGSWFKIF. This chain uses TRGV8 with TRGJP1. TCRdb carries no J gene annotation; the J gene was assigned here by matching the DNA with germline. The V segment lost 8 bases and the J segment 9 bases; nucleotides outside the gene matches: 9. Germline V gene lookup returns CDR1 VENAVY and CDR2 YDSYNSRV. The CDR3 loop spans 12 amino acids.

The chain joins TRGV9 to TRGJ1 or TRGJ2. TCRdb is silent on the J gene; assignment here came from matching the DNA to germline. Germline loops: CDR1 GITISATS, CDR2 ISYDGTV (reference sequence). V dropped 8 bases and J dropped 5; count of bases not matched to a gene: 9. The CDR3 is 12 residues long. For the CDR3, the DNA is TGTGCCTTGTTGGATTATAATTATAAGAAACTCTTT. This translates into CALLDYNYKKLF.

The chain uses TRGV9 and TRGJ1 or TRGJ2. Because TCRdb records no J gene, it was assigned here through a match of the DNA to germline. The CDR3 is made up of 17 amino acids. Germline V gives CDR1 GITISATS, CDR2 ISYDGTV (reference sequence). The trim removed 3 bases at V and 4 bases at J, leaving 18 bases unmatched. The CDR3 region is CALWESPSEHRYYKKLF. The CDR3 DNA reads as TGTGCCTTGTGGGAGTCCCCGTCCGAGCACCGCTATTATAAGAAACTCTTT.

V is TRGV9 and J is TRGJP. Matching the DNA to germline supplied the J gene, which TCRdb does not give. The CDR3 has 15 amino acids. The germline V gene encodes CDR1 GITISATS and CDR2 ISYDGTV (reference sequence). Trimming at V came to 3 bases and at J to 6 bases, leaving 2 bases not matched to a gene. The CDR3, as DNA: TGTGCCTTGTGGGAGTCAGAGTTGGGCAAAAAAATCAAGGTATTT. Translated: CALWESELGKKIKVF.

The gene calls are TRGV2 and TRGJP2. TCRdb is silent on the J gene; assignment here came from matching the DNA to germline. V shed 3 bases and J 3 bases; nucleotides not matched to a gene: 10. This CDR3 region has 16 residues. Germline CDR1 is EGSNGY and CDR2 is YDSYNSKV. CDR3 protein: CATWDIIPGSDWIKTF. The CDR3 DNA sequence: TGTGCCACCTGGGACATCATACCGGGTAGTGATTGGATCAAGACGTTT.

Comment on this clone: The same CDR3 arises from other DNA sequences in this sample as well. This sequence joins TRGV9 and TRGJP. The J gene, missing from TCRdb, was assigned here through DNA to germline matching. Germline CDR1 reads GITISATS; CDR2 reads ISYDGTV (reference sequence). There are 17 residues in the CDR3. V gave up 0 bases and J gave up 4 bases; unmatched junction bases: 3. The CDR3: CALWEVGQELGKKIKVF. Written as DNA, the CDR3 is TGTGCCTTGTGGGAGGTGGGTCAAGAGTTGGGCAAAAAAATCAAGGTATTT.

The chain has TRGV9 and TRGJ1 or TRGJ2. CDR1 is GITISATS and CDR2 is ISYDGTV in the germline V gene (reference sequence). The ends lost 4 bases at V and 2 bases at J; junction bases unmatched: 8. The CDR3 sequence is 14 residues long. CDR3 amino acids: CALWDQKHYYKKLF. The CDR3 DNA sequence: TGTGCCTTGTGGGATCAAAAACATTATTATAAGAAACTCTTT.

This clone was seen more than once but under ten times. This CDR3 reads CALWEATKLGKKIKVF. CDR3 bases: TGTGCCTTGTGGGAGGCAACAAAGCTGGGCAAAAAAATCAAGGTATTT. V usage is TRGV9 and J usage is TRGJP. TCRdb supplies no J gene; here it was assigned by aligning the nucleotide sequence to germline. This CDR3 is 16 amino acids long. The junction had 9 bases not matched to a gene; V was cut back by 2 bases and J by 11 bases. CDR1 and CDR2 (germline): GITISATS, ISYDGTV (reference sequence).

Of note for this clone: A read error is possible here, since a much larger clone lies one base away. V usage is TRGV8 and J usage is TRGJP1. The J gene, not given by TCRdb, was assigned here from a germline match of the nucleotide sequence. Germline CDR1 reads VENAVY; CDR2 reads YDSYNSRV. This CDR3 comprises 11 residues. V was clipped by 1 base and J by 12 bases; unmatched bases: 2. The CDR3 DNA is TGTGCCACCTGGGATAGTCGGTTCAAGATATTT. It codes for CATWDSRFKIF.